This TCR beta chain was sequenced in a study of Graves' ophthalmopathy and Graves' hyperthyroidism (dated by TCRdb to about 2018). A note on the overall study: Peripheral blood was collected at initial diagnosis, before any treatment. For independent validation, a separate cohort was made up of some 18 hyperthyroidism patients plus 17 patients who later progressed from hyperthyroidism to ophthalmopathy. The study used TCR beta repertoire signatures to distinguish Graves' ophthalmopathy from Graves' hyperthyroidism and to predict progression to ophthalmopathy. After sampling, hyperthyroidism patients received methimazole starting at 30 mg daily, and ophthalmopathy patients received high-dose intravenous methylprednisolone. In total, around 140 blood samples were TCR-sequenced: 40 to 45 ophthalmopathy, around 75 hyperthyroidism and approximately 17 hyperthyroidism-to-ophthalmopathy patients. To explore V-J signatures that separate ophthalmopathy from hyperthyroidism, a discovery set of about a hundred patients was enrolled, consisting of approximately 45 with ophthalmopathy and 55 to 65 with stable hyperthyroidism. In several hyperthyroidism patients, the T-cell repertoire of thyroid tissue was compared with the T-cell repertoire of blood.

Results and caveats for the whole study, not just this receptor: In cross-validation, the 13-signature model distinguished ophthalmopathy from stable hyperthyroidism with just over 85% sensitivity and about 81% specificity, while in the test set the corresponding values were around 79% and 71%. In validation, the model predicted ophthalmopathy progression with less than 71% sensitivity and roughly 72% specificity; about a dozen predicted patients were CT-confirmed with GO in a median of around 6 months. Most expanded thyroid clonotypes with a frequency above 0.001 also appeared in blood, which suggests that blood repertoires may reflect the immune response in the thyroid. Sample size was not statistically predetermined, and group allocation was not concealed from the investigators.

TCR beta CDR3 regions were amplified from RNA transcripts for repertoire sequencing. The first round was an RT-PCR using HTBI primers with the Qiagen OneStep RT-PCR kit, and this first round was followed by a second-round multiplex PCR, then size selection and purification. Libraries were sequenced paired-end with 100 bp reads on an Illumina HiSeq2000. Concerning the study's data processing: SOAPnuke was used to process the reads, removing any read that contained adapters or uncalled bases, had a mean Phred below 15, or lacked an exact match to the constant primer or identifier. COPE v1.2.5 was used to merge high-quality paired reads. Clonotypes were defined as unique nucleotide sequences and were aligned to IMGT TRB V, D and J references using MiTCR v1.1. The analysis was limited to V-J combinations with a frequency above 0.0001, which together covered 99% to 99.2% of the repertoires. A TCR clonal expansion and chaos score per V-J combination was defined as the ratio of F50 clonal expansion to chaos observed in the TCRdist matrix. Welch's t-statistics and random forest were used to reduce the features to about a dozen V-J combinations, which were then used as input to a naive Bayes classifier. The similarity between thyroid and blood repertoires was quantified using the Morisita-Horn index. The public sequencing data were trimmed at Q25 with fastp and processed into clonotypes with MiXCR by TCRdb, which kept only in-frame beta chains. Every CDR3 protein is listed once, alongside the most common genes and DNA of its rows. For this entry, the V and J calls and clone size follow TCRdb and not the study's own pipeline. The sample data list a few hundred thousand distinct CDR3 sequences, and roughly 17% of these were observed just once. The ten largest clones add up to 2.4% of the sample.

This clonotype was seen at least ten times. Its antigen remains undetermined. No qualities accompany the bases; no much larger clone lies one base away. V and J lose 4 bases and 13 bases, and a span of 14 bases separates them. The CDR3 covers 11 residues, taking in both the cysteine and the phenylalanine. The entry retains the CDR3 DNA only, 33 bases that are in frame from base 1. CDR1 SQVTM and CDR2 ANQGSEA are derived from the germline V gene. Stable hyperthyroidism was defined as no progression to ophthalmopathy within 18 months of follow-up. Hyperthyroidism patients were newly diagnosed, were aged 18 to 65 years, and had a disease duration under 2 months. Patients with other autoimmune diseases, uncontrolled infections, pregnancy or lactation were excluded from the study. Diagnosis relied on clinical symptoms, serum thyroxine, TRAb, thyroid ultrasound and orbital computed tomography. Ficoll-Paque density gradient centrifugation was used to isolate PBMCs from 10 ml of fresh peripheral blood. Trizol reagent was used to extract the total RNA, and its quality was then checked on an Agilent 2100 Bioanalyzer.

The chain uses TRBV29-1 and TRBJ2-4; the D gene may be TRBD1 or TRBD2, since each aligns over 5 bases. This receptor was identified in an adult woman with stable Graves' hyperthyroidism. Sequenced sample: peripheral blood. The CDR3 loop reads CSVGQGDVQYF. The nucleotide sequence reads TGCAGCGTTGGGCAGGGAGACGTCCAGTACTTC.